The 3 T cell receptor beta chains listed next were all sequenced from one sample in a study of T cells in tumors after PD-1 blockade. This table comes from immunoSEQ multiplex PCR, and its TCRdb copy is limited to in-frame clones, with some not included. Here the sample spans around 25,000 clones, 82% being singletons. Sequences were derived from PBMCs, sampled after anti-PD-1 treatment. The source of these receptors is a human donor with basal cell carcinoma.

This clone was detected once. The V and J genes are TRBV28 and TRBJ2-5; 8 positions agree with TRBD2. The junction had 8 bases not matched to a gene; V was cut back by 5 bases and J by 6 bases. Germline CDR1 and CDR2: MDHEN and SYDVKM. The CDR3 is made up of 14 amino acids. The CDR3 DNA follows: TGTGCCAGCAGTGCCTCGGTAGCGGGGAAGACCCAGTACTTC. Its protein is CASSASVAGKTQYF.

The chain carries TRBV7-9 and TRBJ2-7, with TRBD2 matching over 7 bases. The V gene end was trimmed by 0 bases and the J gene end by 4 bases; junction bases not matched to a gene: 3. The V gene's germline CDR1 is SEHNR and CDR2 FQNEAQ (reference sequence). The CDR3 spans 14 residues. The CDR3 sequence: CASSLAGGSYEQYF. CDR3 nucleotide sequence: TGTGCCAGCAGCTTAGCGGGGGGGTCTTACGAGCAGTACTTC.

The genes are TRBV5-8 and TRBJ1-5; 8 bases line up with TRBD1. CDR3 size: 15 residues. Trimming at V came to 4 bases and at J to 7 bases, leaving 10 bases not matched to a gene. From germline, CDR1 is SGHTS and CDR2 YDEGEE. CDR3 protein: CASSLQAGGRQPQHF. As DNA, the CDR3 is TGTGCCAGCAGCCTTCAGGCAGGGGGCAGGCAGCCCCAGCATTTT.